Here is one T cell receptor (beta chain) with its context. This clone's antigen is unknown. Within one base of it there is no much larger clone, and no base qualities were kept. This record comes from a study of blood T cell repertoires in COVID-19 (TCRdb year 2020). In terms of the full investigation: Samples covering the acute and convalescent phases of COVID-19 were provided by collaborators in the United States, Italy and Spain. The material from the prospective study consisted of cDNA or gDNA derived from T cells, B-cell-depleted T cells, or PBMCs. Subjects who had been exposed to COVID-19, were actively infected with it, or had recovered from it provided the deeply sampled blood TCRbeta repertoires that made up the dataset. A freely available public database, intended as a resource for researchers studying the immune response to SARS-CoV-2, is where the repertoires were released. The samples were drawn from two sources: the first 160 participants of the ongoing ImmuneRACE study, and 950 to 1,500 subjects contributed by 6 global collaborators. A de-identified subject ID, COVID-19 status, age in years and sex were almost always included in the sample metadata. Where HLA class I and class II types were available, the types were taken from metadata supplied by the sample provider, not from assay-based typing. Points the paper makes about the study in general: Clinical and demographic metadata were provided uncurated, with the amount varying by source and participant.

Based on the germline V gene, the CDR1 and CDR2 sequences are KGHSH and LQKENI. The CDR3 measures 15 amino acids from cysteine to phenylalanine. CDR3 DNA is the only sequence kept; it has 45 bases, read in frame from the first base. V lost 6 bases and J lost 7 bases; the stretch between them is 18 bases long. Whole blood was collected in K2EDTA tubes by collaborating institutions according to the institutions' own protocols. Collaborator samples were shipped for TCRbeta analysis as frozen whole blood, isolated PBMCs, or DNA extracted from either sample type. TCRbeta CDR3 regions were amplified from genomic DNA using the immunoSEQ Assay, a bias-controlled multiplex PCR. Processing in the source paper ran as follows. The number of nucleated cells in each sample was estimated by amplification of reference gene primers within the assay. To quantify the absolute abundance of each unique TCRbeta CDR3 rearrangement, sequence reads were collapsed and filtered. For each sample, productive Simpson clonality was calculated by taking the square root of Simpson's diversity index across productive rearrangements. TCRdb stores this immuneACCESS table with in-frame sequences only. Part of the clones is absent; in the studies checked, under half of the shortfall reflects unresolved V genes, and no reason is known for the rest. That table supplies the V and J calls and clone size; D and trimming were determined from the DNA. This sample gives around 75,000 clones in total; about 90% of them show up just once. The ten top clones hold 5% to 6% of the sample.

The V and J genes are TRBV18 and TRBJ2-2, with TRBD2 tentatively as D gene (6 bases match). The receptor's source is a man aged 45 to 65 with acute or convalescent COVID-19. Sample: peripheral blood. The CDR3 here reads CASSQTGLGSGELFF. Here is the DNA: TGTGCCAGCTCTCAAACGGGACTCGGGAGCGGGGAGCTGTTTTTT.